This T cell receptor (beta chain) was sequenced in a study of blood T cell repertoires in COVID-19 (dated by TCRdb to 2020 to 2021). Study-level background: Samples from collaborators originated in the United States, Italy and Spain and spanned both the acute and convalescent phases of COVID-19. The prospective study material was composed of cDNA or gDNA derived from T cells, B-cell-depleted T cells, or PBMCs. The dataset comprised deeply sampled blood TCRbeta repertoires from subjects exposed to, actively infected with, or recovered from COVID-19. The repertoires were released in a freely available public database intended as a resource for research on the immune response to SARS-CoV-2. The samples were drawn from two sources: the first 160 participants of the ongoing ImmuneRACE study, and 1,200 or so subjects contributed by 6 global collaborators. A de-identified subject ID, COVID-19 status, age in years and sex were almost always included in the sample metadata. Where HLA class I and class II types were available, the types were taken from metadata supplied by the sample provider, not from assay-based typing.

Whole blood was collected in K2EDTA tubes by collaborating institutions according to the institutions' own protocols. Collaborator samples were shipped for TCRbeta analysis as frozen whole blood, isolated PBMCs, or DNA extracted from either sample type. On the study overall, not on this receptor specifically: The amount of clinical and demographic metadata varied by source and participant and was provided uncurated.

Details on this clone: There is no known antigen for this receptor. No base quality values were provided; no much bigger clone lies one nucleotide off.

TCRbeta CDR3 regions were amplified from genomic DNA using the immunoSEQ Assay, a bias-controlled multiplex PCR. The authors' analysis ran thus. Within the assay, amplification of reference gene primers was used to estimate how many nucleated cells each sample contained. To quantify the absolute abundance of each unique TCRbeta CDR3 rearrangement, sequence reads were collapsed and filtered. Productive Simpson clonality was computed per sample as the square root of Simpson's diversity index over productive rearrangements. TCRdb retrieved this table from immuneACCESS and kept in-frame rearrangements only. Not all clones are present; in checked studies, unresolved V genes account for under half, and no reason is known for the remainder. D and trimming were read from the DNA, whereas the V and J calls and clone size are those reported in that table. The sample table holds about 140,000 clones, of which roughly 85% were seen once. In total, the top ten clones hold about 2.9% of the sample.

The CDR3 numbers 18 residues from cysteine through phenylalanine. The CDR3 DNA has 54 bases and is translated from base 1. From a lookup of the germline V gene (reference sequence), CDR1 and CDR2 are MNHEY and SMNVEV. Trimming at the junction amounts to 6 bases on V and 7 bases on J, and the germline ends lie 30 bases apart. This TCR was sampled from a man aged 50 to 60 with acute or convalescent COVID-19. Sequenced material: peripheral blood. The chain was built from TRBV27 and TRBJ1-1; TRBD1 might be the D gene, on 5 matching bases. The CDR3 corresponds to CASRRSGHTVSRTGEAFF. The DNA sequence is given as TGTGCCAGCAGGCGGTCAGGACACACCGTTTCTCGAACTGGTGAAGCTTTCTTT.